This T cell receptor (beta chain) was profiled in a study of blood T cell repertoires in COVID-19. Germline V gene lookup returns CDR1 MNHEY and CDR2 SMNVEV (reference sequence). This CDR3 has 14 residues. V was pared by 3 bases and J by 8 bases, with 6 bases of the junction left unmatched. Repertoires were generated with immunoSEQ multiplex PCR, while TCRdb's copy carries only in-frame clones and drops some. The data contain around 77,000 clones, around 76% of them singletons. What was sequenced was peripheral blood. This receptor was taken from a woman older than 75 with active or convalescent COVID-19. The V call is TRBV27, the J call TRBJ1-2, with 10 nucleotides matching TRBD1. The CDR3 nucleotides read TGTGCCAGCAGTTTTAGACAGGGGGCGGAAGGCTACACCTTC. This codes for CASSFRQGAEGYTF.